The rows below give T cell receptor beta chains drawn from one sample of a study of blood T cells in healthy people across ages. TCRdb reprocessed the 5' RACE reads via MiXCR and lists one record per CDR3 protein. The sample shows fewer than 2 million distinct CDR3 sequences, 35% to 50% of them seen only once. The sequenced sample was blood. The source is a human donor in good health. Both conserved end residues are part of each CDR3. A D gene is named only where the DNA matches it firmly. Not every row has a clone size; where given, it reads once, few, many or a size class.

J gene	V gene	clone size	D gene	CDR3 DNA	CDR3 protein
TRBJ1-2	TRBV30	NA	NA	TGTGCCTGGTCTCCGGACAGTTATAACTATGGCTGCACCTTC	CAWSPDSYNYGCTF
TRBJ2-4	TRBV27	NA	NA	TGTGCCAGCAGTTTTGACAGACAAGCCAAAAACATTCAGTACTTC	CASSFDRQAKNIQYF
TRBJ2-7	TRBV12-3/TRBV12-4	few	NA	TGTGCCAGCAGACCCGGGACCCCCGGAGACGAGCAGTACTTC	CASRPGTPGDEQYF
TRBJ2-3	TRBV28	few	NA	TGTGCCAGCAGGACCTTTCCAGATACGCAGTATTTT	CASRTFPDTQYF
TRBJ1-1	TRBV6-2/TRBV6-3	many	TRBD1	TGTGCCAGCAGTTACGGCAACAGGGGCACTGAAGCTTTCTTT	CASSYGNRGTEAFF
TRBJ2-3	TRBV3-1	NA	NA	TGTGCCAGCAGCCAAGCCTATACGTGGAACACAGATACGCAGTATTTT	CASSQAYTWNTDTQYF
TRBJ1-2	TRBV7-2	NA	NA	TGTGCCAGCAGCCCGGATCTAGGGTATGGCTACACCTTC	CASSPDLGYGYTF
TRBJ1-2	TRBV6-6	NA	NA	TGTGCCAGCAGACTATCTACAGGGTCGCTCGACTATGGCTACACCTTC	CASRLSTGSLDYGYTF
TRBJ2-2	TRBV29-1	few	TRBD2	TGCAGCGTTGACGGAGCGGGGGTCACCGGGGAGCTGTTTTTT	CSVDGAGVTGELFF
TRBJ1-5	TRBV4-1	few	NA	TGCGCCAGCAGCGGACGGGTGGGCGGCAATCAGCCCCAGCATTTT	CASSGRVGGNQPQHF
TRBJ1-1	TRBV12-3/TRBV12-4	NA	NA	TGTGCCACCCGGACGGCGATGGACACTGAAGCTTTCTTT	CATRTAMDTEAFF
TRBJ2-1	TRBV5-5	NA	TRBD2	TGTGCCAGCAGCTTAGGAGCGGGGGGGCCCTTGGATAAGCAGTTCTTC	CASSLGAGGPLDKQFF
TRBJ2-2	TRBV10-3	few	NA	TGTGCCATCCTAAAAACCAACACAGGGCCCGGGGAGCTGTTTTTT	CAILKTNTGPGELFF
TRBJ1-2	TRBV5-1	few	NA	TGCGCCAGCAGCCTTACACAGGGAGGAATCGATGGCTACACCTTC	CASSLTQGGIDGYTF
TRBJ1-2	TRBV12-3/TRBV12-4	few	TRBD1	TGTGCCAGCAGTCTCCCGGACAGGGCCCTAGATGGCTACACCTTC	CASSLPDRALDGYTF
TRBJ2-1	TRBV12-3/TRBV12-4	NA	TRBD1	TGTGCCAGCAGTTTAGAGGGACAGGGGCCAACCTACGAGCAGTTCTTC	CASSLEGQGPTYEQFF
TRBJ2-7	TRBV19	NA	NA	TGTGCCAGTAGTGCTTTCGGACAACCTTCCTACGAGCAGTACTTC	CASSAFGQPSYEQYF
TRBJ1-3	TRBV2	once	NA	TGTGCCAGCAGTCCCACCGACATCTCCAACTCTGGAAACACCATATATTTT	CASSPTDISNSGNTIYF
TRBJ1-6	TRBV6-2/TRBV6-3	NA	NA	TGTGCCAGCAGTTACCGGACGGGACCAAATTCACCCCTCCACTTT	CASSYRTGPNSPLHF
TRBJ2-3	TRBV10-3	few	NA	TGTGCCATCAGTGATCGGCAGGAGGGCACAGATACGCAGTATTTT	CAISDRQEGTDTQYF
TRBJ2-3	TRBV5-5	NA	NA	TGTGCCAGCAGCTCCGGCCCACGTCGCCTTTCCACAGATACGCAGTATTTT	CASSSGPRRLSTDTQYF
TRBJ1-2	TRBV30	few	NA	TGTGCCTGGAGCTTTGACTTCAGGGACTATGGCTACACCTTC	CAWSFDFRDYGYTF
TRBJ2-6	TRBV10-3	NA	TRBD1	TGTGCCATCAGTGTGCCGCCGTGGCAGGGGGCTTCTGGGGCCAACGTCCTGACTTTC	CAISVPPWQGASGANVLTF
TRBJ2-1	TRBV5-1	NA	NA	TGCGCCAGCAGCTGGCCTGGGGTGTGGGGGTACAATGAGCAGTTCTTC	CASSWPGVWGYNEQFF
TRBJ1-2	TRBV6-6	few	NA	TGTGCCAGCAGTTACTCAGGCAGGGTCGTCCCTAACTATGGCTACACCTTC	CASSYSGRVVPNYGYTF
TRBJ2-5	TRBV15	NA	NA	TGTGCCCCCAGCAGAGATGGGTCCCGGGAGCAGTACTTC	CAPSRDGSREQYF
TRBJ2-1	TRBV5-1	many	NA	TGCGCCAGCAGCTGGACAGAAAGCTCCTACAATGAGCAGTTCTTC	CASSWTESSYNEQFF
TRBJ2-1	TRBV29-1	few	TRBD2	TGCAGCGCGCGGACTAGCGGGGCTACCTACAATGAGCAGTTCTTC	CSARTSGATYNEQFF
TRBJ2-7	TRBV28	few	NA	TGTGCCAGCAGTTTATTATCGATGGAGACCTACGAGCAGTACTTC	CASSLLSMETYEQYF
TRBJ2-2	TRBV25-1	NA	NA	TGTGCCAGCAGTGAATGGGTCGCGAACACCGGGGAGCTGTTTTTT	CASSEWVANTGELFF
TRBJ1-1	TRBV30	once	NA	TGTGCCTGGAGTGTAGAGTACACTGAAGCTTTCTTT	CAWSVEYTEAFF
TRBJ2-7	TRBV28	few	NA	TGTGCCAGCTCATTCAGGGGTACGGCGAACTACGAGCAGTACTTC	CASSFRGTANYEQYF
TRBJ2-3	TRBV29-1	few	NA	TGCAGCGTTGAAACCGGGCAGGGTACAGATACGCAGTATTTT	CSVETGQGTDTQYF
TRBJ1-1	TRBV29-1	NA	TRBD1	TGCAGCGTAAGATTGCAGGGGGACACTGAAGCTTTCTTT	CSVRLQGDTEAFF
TRBJ1-6	TRBV9	NA	TRBD1	TGTGCCAGCAGCGTAACCCCAGGACAGGGGGAAAATTCACCCCTCCACTTT	CASSVTPGQGENSPLHF
TRBJ1-4	TRBV12-3/TRBV12-4	NA	NA	TGTGCCAGCAGTCCGGGACAAACGATTGAAAAACTGTTTTTT	CASSPGQTIEKLFF
TRBJ1-6	TRBV10-3	NA	TRBD1	TGTGCCATCATGGAGGACAGGGAGTATTCACCCCTCCACTTT	CAIMEDREYSPLHF
TRBJ2-7	TRBV7-8	NA	NA	TGTGCCAGCAGCACCAGGACTGTTTACGAGCAGTACTTC	CASSTRTVYEQYF
TRBJ1-2	TRBV20-1	NA	NA	TGCAGTGTCCCACGTCCTTTCTCCTCCGATGGCTACACCTTC	CSVPRPFSSDGYTF
TRBJ2-1	TRBV5-1	NA	NA	TGCGCCAGCAGCTTGGGTCGGGACACCTACAATGAGCAGTTCTTC	CASSLGRDTYNEQFF
TRBJ1-2	TRBV2	NA	NA	TGTGCCAGCCTAACACCGGTAAAAGCTAACTATGGCTACACCTTC	CASLTPVKANYGYTF
TRBJ2-5	TRBV14	NA	NA	TGTGCCAGCAGCCAAGGTTCTTTGGGACCCAGACAAGAGACCCAGTACTTC	CASSQGSLGPRQETQYF
TRBJ1-4	TRBV12-3/TRBV12-4	NA	NA	TGTGCCAGCAGTTTGGCTGGGGAAACTAATGAAAAACTGTTTTTT	CASSLAGETNEKLFF
TRBJ2-7	TRBV7-8	few	NA	TGTGCCAGCAGCCCAACGGACTGGAGCTCCTACGAGCAGTACTTC	CASSPTDWSSYEQYF
TRBJ1-2	TRBV3-1	NA	NA	TGTGCCAGCAGCCTCACCCGGGACATCTATGGCTACACCTTC	CASSLTRDIYGYTF
TRBJ1-1	TRBV5-1	NA	TRBD1	TGCGCCAGCAGCTCGTCAGGGGGTAGCACTGAAGCTTTCTTT	CASSSSGGSTEAFF
TRBJ1-2	TRBV3-1	NA	NA	TGTGCCAGCAGCCGAGCGGGTAGCTACACCTTC	CASSRAGSYTF
TRBJ1-2	TRBV20-1	NA	NA	TGCAGTGCTAGAGATAGAGTCGGGGCGCGTGGCTACACCTTC	CSARDRVGARGYTF
TRBJ1-5	TRBV30	NA	NA	TGTGCCTGGAGCGCAGATAGCAATCAGCCCCAGCATTTT	CAWSADSNQPQHF
TRBJ2-7	TRBV6-1	NA	NA	TGTGCCAGCAGTGAATTGGGAGGCTCCTACAATGAGCAGTACTTC	CASSELGGSYNEQYF
TRBJ2-6	TRBV10-3	NA	NA	TGTGCCATCAGTGAGTCGGGAAGGCCTGCGGCCAACGTCCTGACTTTC	CAISESGRPAANVLTF
TRBJ1-1	TRBV20-1	once	NA	TGCAGTGCTAAAAATTTGAGGGGAGTGAACACTGAAGCTTTCTTT	CSAKNLRGVNTEAFF
TRBJ2-1	TRBV9	few	NA	TGTGCCAGCAGCGTAGCTGTAGCCAGCTCCTACAATGAGCAGTTCTTC	CASSVAVASSYNEQFF
TRBJ2-3	TRBV3-1	NA	NA	TGTGCCAGCAGCCAAGATTCAGGCACCCACACTACGCAGTATTTT	CASSQDSGTHTTQYF
TRBJ2-3	TRBV7-9	few	NA	TGTGCCAGCAGCTTAGGGGGACCACGGGATACGCAGTATTTT	CASSLGGPRDTQYF
TRBJ2-1	TRBV9	few	TRBD2	TGTGCCAGCAGCGAAGGGGGGCGGGGGGCCTACAATGAGCAGTTCTTC	CASSEGGRGAYNEQFF